Following are 3 T cell receptor beta chains from one sample sequenced in a study of neoadjuvant anti-PD-1 for oral cavity cancer. The method was immunoSEQ multiplex PCR; TCRdb's version includes in-frame clones alone and lacks a portion of them. The sample records approximately 13,000 clones, more than 60% being singletons. The sequencing here drew on PBMCs, taken before nivolumab (anti-PD-1) treatment. Source of these receptors: a person aged 35-79 years with oral cavity squamous cell carcinoma.

On this clone itself: The identical CDR3 is also encoded by other nucleotide sequences in the sample. The rearrangement links TRBV5-1 to TRBJ2-3; TRBD1 might be the D (6 bases). Trimming removed 4 bases from V and 5 bases from J, with 17 bases in between. The CDR3 contains 15 residues. The germline CDR1 and CDR2 sequences are SGHRS and YFSETQ. CDR3 bases: TGCGCCAGCAGCGCGGACAGTTCGGCGGGAGATACGCAGTATTTT. Translated, it gives CASSADSSAGDTQYF.

This clone was picked up a small number of times. The J gene is TRBJ1-6, the V gene TRBV2, with D maybe TRBD1 (5 bases). V dropped 2 bases and J dropped 8 bases, with 10 bases sitting between them. Germline assignment: CDR1 SNHLY and CDR2 FYNNEI. This CDR3 contains 14 residues. The CDR3 here is CASSERPGYSPLHF. The CDR3 nucleotides read TGTGCCAGCAGTGAAAGGCCAGGGTATTCACCCCTCCACTTT.

The chain couples TRBV28 to TRBJ2-3; the D call may be TRBD1 or TRBD2 (5 bases each). V was cut by 6 bases and J by 0 bases, with 7 bases left in between. The germline gives CDR1 MDHEN, CDR2 SYDVKM. The CDR3 covers 13 residues. CDR3 loop: CASRRDSTDTQYF. The CDR3 nucleotides read TGTGCCAGCAGACGGGACAGCACAGATACGCAGTATTTT.